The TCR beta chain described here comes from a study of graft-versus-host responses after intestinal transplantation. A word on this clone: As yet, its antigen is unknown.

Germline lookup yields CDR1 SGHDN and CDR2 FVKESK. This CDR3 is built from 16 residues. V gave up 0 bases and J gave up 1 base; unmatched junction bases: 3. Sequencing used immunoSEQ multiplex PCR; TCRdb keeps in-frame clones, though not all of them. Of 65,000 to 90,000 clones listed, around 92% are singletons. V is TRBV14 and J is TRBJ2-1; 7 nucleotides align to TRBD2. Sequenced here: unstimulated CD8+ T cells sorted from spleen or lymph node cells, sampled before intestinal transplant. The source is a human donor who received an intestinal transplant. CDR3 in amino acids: CASSQDWGGSYNEQFF. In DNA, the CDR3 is TGTGCCAGCAGCCAAGATTGGGGGGGTTCCTACAATGAGCAGTTCTTC.